A single sample is the source of the 30 T cell receptor beta chains below, sequenced in a study of Ad26.COV2.S vaccination and SARS-CoV-2 variants. This table comes from immunoSEQ multiplex PCR, and its TCRdb copy is limited to in-frame clones, with some not included. The sample consists of some 640,000 clones, more than 70% of them appearing once. Sample treatment: around 19 received Ad26.COV2.S at low or high dose, single or two shots; about 5 received placebo; per-sample allocation not given. Sampling occurred on day 63 after the first vaccine or placebo injection. Sequencing was performed on peripheral blood, taken in a trial of Ad26.COV2.S vaccine versus placebo. The receptors here all came from a person aged 18-65 years who received the Ad26.COV2.S COVID-19 vaccine or a placebo.

The rearrangement joins TRBV6-6 to TRBJ2-5, with D perhaps TRBD1 or TRBD2 (6 bases each). This CDR3 is 16 amino acids long. V lost 2 bases to trimming and J lost 4 bases, with 17 bases between them. Germline CDR1 and CDR2: MNHNY and SVGAGI (reference sequence). CDR3 coding DNA: TGTGCCAGCAGTTACGGTCAGGGGAGGTCCTTAGAGACCCAGTACTTC. It encodes CASSYGQGRSLETQYF.

This chain links TRBV4-2 with TRBJ1-3; perhaps TRBD1 as D (6 bases). Trimming cost V 0 bases and J 3 bases, with 18 bases left between them. Germline V gene lookup returns CDR1 LGHNA and CDR2 YNFKEQ. The CDR3 contains 18 residues. CDR3 protein: CASSQELIGGANGNTIYF. In nucleotides, the CDR3 is TGTGCCAGCAGCCAAGAGTTAATAGGGGGGGCTAATGGAAACACCATATATTTT.

This chain links TRBV19 with TRBJ1-5; D gene ambiguous. Germline V gene lookup returns CDR1 LNHDA and CDR2 SQIVND (reference sequence). Trimming cost V 11 bases and J 7 bases, with 21 bases left between them. The CDR3 has 14 amino acids. The CDR3 DNA sequence: TGTGCCGGCTCGTCCCGGGCCCCCTTGCAGCCCCAGCATTTT. Its translation: CAGSSRAPLQPQHF.

The chain uses TRBV15 and TRBJ1-1; TRBD1 is a possible D gene (5 bases). Trimming took off 4 bases at V and 3 bases at J, with 12 bases between the two ends. Looked up from germline, CDR1 is LNHNV and CDR2 is YYDKDF (reference sequence). The CDR3 sequence is 14 residues long. CDR3 amino acids: CATSKAQGDTEAFF. The CDR3 bases are TGTGCCACCAGCAAAGCTCAGGGTGACACTGAAGCTTTCTTT.

The chain links TRBV24-1 to TRBJ2-3; the D is unclear. Trimming took off 3 bases at V and 6 bases at J, with 12 bases between the two ends. The CDR3 extends over 14 amino acids. Germline V gene sequence: CDR1 KGHDR, CDR2 SFDVKD. This CDR3 reads CATSDPGPSDTQYF. CDR3 coding DNA: TGTGCCACCAGTGATCCGGGTCCCTCCGATACGCAGTATTTT.

The chain links TRBV27 to TRBJ2-1; D tentatively reads TRBD1 or TRBD2 (6 bases each). The CDR3 contains 15 residues. Germline CDR1 MNHEY, CDR2 SMNVEV (reference sequence). V gave up 3 bases and J gave up 4 bases, with 13 bases separating them. This CDR3 reads CASSLAQGLYNEQFF. The CDR3 DNA follows: TGTGCCAGCAGTTTGGCACAGGGACTTTACAATGAGCAGTTCTTC.

The rearrangement joins TRBV5-1 to TRBJ2-6; no reliable D call. The V gene's germline CDR1 is SGHRS and CDR2 YFSETQ. CDR3 length: 16 amino acids. The ends were cut back, 2 bases at V and 2 bases at J, with 11 bases in the middle. Written as DNA, the CDR3 is TGCGCCAGCAGCTTAAATCCATGGACTGGGGCCAACGTCCTGACTTTC. As protein: CASSLNPWTGANVLTF.

The J gene is TRBJ1-4, the V gene TRBV5-8, with a weak D call TRBD1 (5 bases). Trimming removed 0 bases at V and 8 bases at J, with 11 bases between. This CDR3 contains 14 residues. Per germline, CDR1 SGHTS and CDR2 YDEGEE. CDR3: CASSLGGLEEKLFF. In nucleotides, the CDR3 is TGTGCCAGCAGCTTGGGGGGCTTGGAAGAAAAACTGTTTTTT.

The chain couples TRBV14 to TRBJ1-4; maybe TRBD1 (5 bases). There are 12 residues in the CDR3. Germline V gene sequence: CDR1 SGHDN, CDR2 FVKESK. V shed 0 bases and J shed 13 bases, with 9 bases lying between them. CDR3 region: CASSQDWGLLFF. The CDR3 nucleotides are TGTGCCAGCAGCCAAGATTGGGGACTACTGTTTTTT.

The chain is built from TRBV11-2 and TRBJ1-4; 9 bases align to TRBD1. V lost 2 bases, J lost 7 bases, and 8 bases stayed unmatched. The germline V gene encodes CDR1 SGHAT and CDR2 FQNNGV. This CDR3 has 16 residues. DNA for the CDR3: TGTGCCAGCAGCTTAACAGGGGGCGTTCTCCGTGAAAAACTGTTTTTT. It is translated as CASSLTGGVLREKLFF.

The rearrangement links TRBV2 to TRBJ2-5; a possible D gene is TRBD2 (6 bases). V gave up 1 base and J gave up 5 bases, with 14 bases separating them. Germline V gives CDR1 SNHLY, CDR2 FYNNEI. The length of the CDR3 is 15 residues. CDR3 nucleotides: TGTGCCAGCAGTGAAGAGTCGGGGAGCGGGGAGACCCAGTACTTC. Protein: CASSEESGSGETQYF.

The CDR3 sequence: CASSFGAHGNTIYF. CDR3 bases: TGTGCCAGCAGCTTTGGAGCCCATGGAAACACCATATATTTT. The chain couples TRBV11-1 to TRBJ1-3; no definite D call. CDR3 size: 14 residues. V lost 3 bases to trimming and J lost 3 bases, with 9 bases between them. Germline V lookup: CDR1 SGHAT, CDR2 FQDESV (reference sequence).

V usage is TRBV19 and J usage is TRBJ2-3, with D possibly matching TRBD2 (6 bases). The CDR3 is 17 residues long. Germline assignment: CDR1 LNHDA and CDR2 SQIVND (reference sequence). V dropped 5 bases and J dropped 3 bases, with 21 bases sitting between them. The CDR3 region has the DNA TGTGCCAGTAGTTCCCACTACGGGAGAAGTACTACAGATACGCAGTATTTT. As protein: CASSSHYGRSTTDTQYF. Complete variable domain (other parts from reference TRBV19 and TRBJ2-3): DGGITQSPKYLFRKEGQNVTLSCEQNLNHDAMYWYRQDPGQGLRLIYYSQIVNDFQKGDIAEGYSVSREKKESFPLTVTSAQKNPTAFYLCASSSHYGRSTTDTQYFGPGTRLTVL.

The V gene is TRBV27, the J gene TRBJ2-4, with D maybe TRBD1 (5 bases). Germline V gives CDR1 MNHEY, CDR2 SMNVEV (reference sequence). This CDR3 region has 16 residues. V was trimmed by 0 bases and J by 8 bases, leaving 17 bases between them. In DNA, the CDR3 is TGTGCCAGCAGTTTATCGAAGGAGACAGCCCGCTACATTCAGTACTTC. Translation: CASSLSKETARYIQYF.

The rearrangement joins TRBV5-4 to TRBJ2-2; 7 bases fit TRBD1. The CDR3 loop spans 13 amino acids. J gave up 5 bases and V 4 bases, and 2 bases lay outside the gene matches. Germline V gene sequence: CDR1 SGHNT, CDR2 YYREEE (reference sequence). The CDR3 DNA follows: TGTGCCAGCAGCATACAGGGGACCGGGGAGCTGTTTTTT. Its protein is CASSIQGTGELFF. The full variable domain, in which reference TRBV5-4 and TRBJ2-2 provide the parts outside the CDR3, is ETGVTQSPTHLIKTRGQQVTLRCSSQSGHNTVSWYQQALGQGPQFIFQYYREEENGRGNFPPRFSGLQFPNYSSELNVNALELDDSALYLCASSIQGTGELFFGEGSRLTVL.

This chain connects TRBV11-1 to TRBJ2-1, with D perhaps being TRBD1 or TRBD2 (5 bases each). CDR3 length: 13 residues. V shed 5 bases and J shed 8 bases, with 13 bases lying between them. Germline-derived CDR1 and CDR2 are SGHAT and FQDESV (reference sequence). CDR3 coding DNA: TGTGCCAGCAGCGGCTGGGTGGGGGATGAGCAGTTCTTC. This translates into CASSGWVGDEQFF.

This chain joins TRBV19 and TRBJ1-5; 7 nucleotides line up with TRBD1. CDR1 and CDR2 (germline): LNHDA, SQIVND (reference sequence). This CDR3 is built from 16 residues. Trimming took 3 bases from V and 4 from J; bases not matched to a gene: 9. The CDR3 DNA sequence: TGTGCCAGTAGTATGCTGGGGGCAGGGGGTAATCAGCCCCAGCATTTT. Its translation is CASSMLGAGGNQPQHF. Supplemented by reference TRBV19 and TRBJ1-5, the full variable domain reads DGGITQSPKYLFRKEGQNVTLSCEQNLNHDAMYWYRQDPGQGLRLIYYSQIVNDFQKGDIAEGYSVSREKKESFPLTVTSAQKNPTAFYLCASSMLGAGGNQPQHFGDGTRLSIL.

This chain uses TRBV11-2 with TRBJ2-7; D remains unclear. The germline gives CDR1 SGHAT, CDR2 FQNNGV. Trimming cost V 3 bases and J 7 bases, with 16 bases left between them. This CDR3 is 14 amino acids long. The CDR3 DNA sequence: TGTGCCAGCAGCTTGACCAGCCCCAGAGAGGAGCAGTACTTC. Translation gives CASSLTSPREEQYF.

CDR3 DNA sequence: TGTGCCAGCAACAAGCAAGGACAGGGGTACACTGAAGCTTTCTTT. Amino acids: CASNKQGQGYTEAFF. J is TRBJ1-1 and V is TRBV7-9; 9 bases agree with TRBD1. The V and J ends lost 7 bases and 3 bases, in that order; junction bases with no gene match: 9. The CDR3 covers 15 residues. Germline V gene sequence: CDR1 SEHNR, CDR2 FQNEAQ (reference sequence).

The chain combines TRBV24-1 with TRBJ2-2; D call uncertain. The V end lost 2 bases, the J end lost 2 bases, and 8 bases lay between the germline ends. Germline V gene sequence: CDR1 KGHDR, CDR2 SFDVKD. This CDR3 spans 15 amino acids. CDR3 bases: TGTGCCACCAGTGATTCTGACCGAAACACCGGGGAGCTGTTTTTT. Translated: CATSDSDRNTGELFF.

This clone was seen once. The rearrangement joins TRBV11-3 to TRBJ2-5, with 8 bases lining up with TRBD2. The trim removed 5 bases at V and 2 bases at J, leaving 7 bases unmatched. Germline V CDR1 and CDR2: SGHNT, YENEEA. The CDR3 has 15 residues. The CDR3 bases are TGTGCCAGCAGCCCAGGACTAGCCGTTCAAGAGACCCAGTACTTC. This sequence encodes CASSPGLAVQETQYF.

The chain recombines TRBV6-2 or TRBV6-3 with TRBJ2-5, with 12 bases matching TRBD2. Unmatched junction bases numbered 5, after V lost 0 bases and J lost 0 bases. CDR1 is MNHEY, CDR2 SVGEGT, per germline. The CDR3 is made up of 18 amino acids. As DNA, the CDR3 is TGTGCCAGCAGTTACTCGACTAGACTAGCGGGAGACCAAGAGACCCAGTACTTC. Its protein is CASSYSTRLAGDQETQYF.

The chain has TRBV7-9 and TRBJ2-5, with D possibly TRBD2 on 5 matching bases. The V end lost 5 bases, the J end lost 5 bases, and 18 bases lay between the germline ends. The CDR3 totals 15 residues. The germline gives CDR1 SEHNR, CDR2 FQNEAQ (reference sequence). CDR3 DNA: TGTGCCAGCAGCGCCCCCAACAGCCGCGGGGAGACCCAGTACTTC. Amino acids: CASSAPNSRGETQYF. Together with reference TRBV7-9 and TRBJ2-5, the CDR3 gives the full variable domain: DTGVSQNPRHKITKRGQNVTFRCDPISEHNRLYWYRQTLGQGPEFLTYFQNEAQLEKSRLLSDRFSAERPKGSFSTLEIQRTEQGDSAMYLCASSAPNSRGETQYFGPGTRLLVL.

V gene TRBV6-2 or TRBV6-3 combines with J gene TRBJ2-7, with D possibly TRBD2 on 7 matching bases. This CDR3 comprises 16 residues. V was pared by 2 bases and J by 0 bases, with 14 bases between. CDR1 is MNHEY and CDR2 is SVGEGT in the germline V gene. The CDR3 region is CASSYGGGSRSYEQYF. DNA for the CDR3: TGTGCCAGCAGTTACGGGGGCGGGAGCCGCTCCTACGAGCAGTACTTC.

As to this clone: Different DNA sequences within this sample yield the same CDR3. The chain couples TRBV5-1 to TRBJ2-5, with D possibly matching TRBD2 (5 bases). V dropped 4 bases and J dropped 5 bases, with 6 bases sitting between them. The CDR3 runs 11 residues. Germline V gene sequence: CDR1 SGHRS, CDR2 YFSETQ. CDR3 sequence reads: CASSPGETQYF. CDR3 nucleotides: TGCGCCAGCAGCCCGGGGGAGACCCAGTACTTC. Using reference TRBV5-1 and TRBJ2-5 for the parts outside the CDR3, the full variable domain is KAGVTQTPRYLIKTRGQQVTLSCSPISGHRSVSWYQQTPGQGLQFLFEYFSETQRNKGNFPGRFSGRQFSNSRSEMNVSTLELGDSALYLCASSPGETQYFGPGTRLLVL.

The J gene is TRBJ2-6, the V gene TRBV29-1, with a weak D call TRBD2 (6 bases). Germline loops: CDR1 SQVTM, CDR2 ANQGSEA. V lost 4 bases, J lost 2 bases, and 9 bases lay in between. There are 14 residues in the CDR3. Here the CDR3 reads CSVAAGPGANVLTF. The DNA of the CDR3 is TGCAGCGTTGCGGCGGGGCCTGGGGCCAACGTCCTGACTTTC.

The rearrangement uses TRBV27 and TRBJ1-6; no clear D. CDR1 is MNHEY and CDR2 is SMNVEV in the germline V gene (reference sequence). Trimming cost V 2 bases and J 5 bases, with 10 bases left between them. The CDR3 runs 15 residues. CDR3 sequence: CASSLRPPHNSPLHF. CDR3 in DNA: TGTGCCAGCAGTTTACGGCCCCCCCATAATTCACCCCTCCACTTT.

The chain recombines TRBV10-3 with TRBJ2-6; no definite D call. Germline CDR1 ENHRY, CDR2 SYGVKD. There are 16 residues in the CDR3. Trimming pared 3 bases from V and 1 base from J, leaving 10 bases between. Here the CDR3 reads CAISEGRGSGANVLTF. The DNA of the CDR3 is TGTGCCATCAGTGAAGGTCGAGGTTCTGGGGCCAACGTCCTGACTTTC.

This sequence joins TRBV19 and TRBJ1-1, with D unresolved. Trimming took off 4 bases at V and 8 bases at J, with 14 bases between the two ends. Germline-derived CDR1 and CDR2 are LNHDA and SQIVND (reference sequence). This CDR3 is built from 13 residues. The CDR3 is CASSSGQRAEAFF. As DNA, the CDR3 is TGTGCCAGTAGTAGTGGGCAGAGAGCCGAAGCTTTCTTT.

The rearrangement joins TRBV5-5 to TRBJ2-5; no reliable D call. CDR3 length: 12 residues. The germline gives CDR1 SGHKS, CDR2 YYEKEE (reference sequence). With 0 bases removed from V and 2 bases from J, the gap between germline ends came to 2 bases. CDR3: CASSLGQETQYF. CDR3 DNA: TGTGCCAGCAGCTTGGGGCAAGAGACCCAGTACTTC. Together with reference TRBV5-5 and TRBJ2-5, the CDR3 gives the full variable domain: DAGVTQSPTHLIKTRGQQVTLRCSPISGHKSVSWYQQVLGQGPQFIFQYYEKEERGRGNFPDRFSARQFPNYSSELNVNALLLGDSALYLCASSLGQETQYFGPGTRLLVL.